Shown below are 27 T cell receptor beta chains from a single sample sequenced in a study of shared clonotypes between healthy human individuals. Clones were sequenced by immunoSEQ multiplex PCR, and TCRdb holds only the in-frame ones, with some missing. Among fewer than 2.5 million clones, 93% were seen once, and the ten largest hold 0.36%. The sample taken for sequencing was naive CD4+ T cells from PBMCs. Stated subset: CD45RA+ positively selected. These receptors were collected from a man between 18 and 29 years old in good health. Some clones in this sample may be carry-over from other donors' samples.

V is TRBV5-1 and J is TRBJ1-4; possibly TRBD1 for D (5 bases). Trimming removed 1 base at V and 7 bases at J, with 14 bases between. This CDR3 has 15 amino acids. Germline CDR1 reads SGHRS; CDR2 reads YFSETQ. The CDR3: CASSLWGGKGEKLFF. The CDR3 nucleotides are TGCGCCAGCAGCTTGTGGGGGGGAAAAGGTGAAAAACTGTTTTTT.

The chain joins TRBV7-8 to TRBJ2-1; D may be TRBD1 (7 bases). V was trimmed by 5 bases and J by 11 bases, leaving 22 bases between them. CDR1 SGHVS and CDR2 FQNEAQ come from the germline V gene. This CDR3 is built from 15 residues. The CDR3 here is CASSPIYDREVKQFF. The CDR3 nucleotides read TGTGCCAGCAGCCCTATTTACGACAGGGAGGTCAAGCAGTTCTTC.

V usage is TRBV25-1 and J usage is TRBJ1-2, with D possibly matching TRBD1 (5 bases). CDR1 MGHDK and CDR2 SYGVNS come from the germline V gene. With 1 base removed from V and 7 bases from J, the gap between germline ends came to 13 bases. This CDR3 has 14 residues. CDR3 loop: CASSEWGRGGGYTF. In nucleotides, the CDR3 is TGTGCCAGCAGTGAATGGGGGAGGGGCGGTGGCTACACCTTC.

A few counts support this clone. CDR3 in amino acids: CASRLNIRTWDTEAFF. For the CDR3, the DNA is TGTGCCAGCAGGCTAAACATAAGGACCTGGGACACTGAAGCTTTCTTT. The V and J genes are TRBV4-2 and TRBJ1-1; D is undetermined. Germline-derived CDR1 and CDR2 are LGHNA and YNFKEQ. The CDR3 length is 16 residues. The V and J ends lost 6 bases and 3 bases respectively, with 20 bases between them.

The CDR3 region has the DNA TGTGCCAGTAGTAGCCGGGACAGGGGGCACCACGAGCAGTACTTC. Its protein product is CASSSRDRGHHEQYF. The chain has TRBV19 and TRBJ2-7; 12 nucleotides align to TRBD1. V shed 4 bases and J 5 bases; nucleotides not matched to a gene: 6. Germline V gene data show CDR1 as LNHDA and CDR2 as SQIVND (reference sequence). The CDR3 contains 15 residues.

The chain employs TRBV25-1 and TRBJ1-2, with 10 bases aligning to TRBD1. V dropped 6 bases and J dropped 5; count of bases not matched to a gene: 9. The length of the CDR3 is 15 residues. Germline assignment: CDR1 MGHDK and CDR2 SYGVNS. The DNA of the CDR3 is TGTGCCAGCAGGGAGGAGACAGGGGGCGGGTATGGCTACACCTTC. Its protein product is CASREETGGGYGYTF.

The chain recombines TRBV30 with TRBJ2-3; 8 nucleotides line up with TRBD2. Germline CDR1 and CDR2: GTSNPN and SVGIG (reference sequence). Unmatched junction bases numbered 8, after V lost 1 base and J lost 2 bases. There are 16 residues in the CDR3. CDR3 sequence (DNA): TGTGCCTGGAGTGGAGGGGTAGCGGGGAACACAGATACGCAGTATTTT. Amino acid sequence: CAWSGGVAGNTDTQYF.

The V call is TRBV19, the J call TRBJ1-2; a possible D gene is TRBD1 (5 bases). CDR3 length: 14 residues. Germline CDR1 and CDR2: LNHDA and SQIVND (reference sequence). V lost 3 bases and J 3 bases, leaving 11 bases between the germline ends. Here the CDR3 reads CASSMGEKDYGYTF. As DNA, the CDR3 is TGTGCCAGTAGTATGGGGGAGAAGGACTATGGCTACACCTTC. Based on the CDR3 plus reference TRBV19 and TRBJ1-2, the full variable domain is DGGITQSPKYLFRKEGQNVTLSCEQNLNHDAMYWYRQDPGQGLRLIYYSQIVNDFQKGDIAEGYSVSREKKESFPLTVTSAQKNPTAFYLCASSMGEKDYGYTFGSGTRLTVV.

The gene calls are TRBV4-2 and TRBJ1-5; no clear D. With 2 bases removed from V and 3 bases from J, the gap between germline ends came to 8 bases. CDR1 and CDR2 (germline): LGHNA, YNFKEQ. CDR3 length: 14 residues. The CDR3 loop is CASSQQRINQPQHF. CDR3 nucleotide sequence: TGTGCCAGCAGCCAACAACGGATCAATCAGCCCCAGCATTTT.

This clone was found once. CDR3 protein: CASGSGPGAGNEKLFF. The CDR3 coding sequence is TGTGCCAGCGGCAGTGGGCCGGGGGCTGGTAATGAAAAACTGTTTTTT. V is TRBV2 and J is TRBJ1-4, with D maybe TRBD1 (6 bases). V gave up 8 bases and J gave up 4 bases, with 20 bases separating them. The CDR3 is 16 residues long. Per the germline V gene, CDR1 is SNHLY and CDR2 is FYNNEI.

Here the CDR3 reads CASTRGPQVSGNTIYF. The CDR3 DNA reads TGTGCCAGCACCCGGGGGCCACAGGTCTCTGGAAACACCATATATTTT. The chain couples TRBV11-2 to TRBJ1-3; maybe TRBD1 (6 bases). The germline CDR1 and CDR2 sequences are SGHAT and FQNNGV. This CDR3 region has 16 residues. The ends were cut back, 7 bases at V and 0 bases at J, with 16 bases in the middle.

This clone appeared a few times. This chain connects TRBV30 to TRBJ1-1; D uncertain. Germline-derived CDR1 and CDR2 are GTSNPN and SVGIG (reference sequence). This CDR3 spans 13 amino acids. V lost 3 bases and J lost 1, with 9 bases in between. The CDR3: CAWSAHRNTEAFF. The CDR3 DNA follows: TGTGCCTGGAGCGCCCACAGGAACACTGAAGCTTTCTTT.

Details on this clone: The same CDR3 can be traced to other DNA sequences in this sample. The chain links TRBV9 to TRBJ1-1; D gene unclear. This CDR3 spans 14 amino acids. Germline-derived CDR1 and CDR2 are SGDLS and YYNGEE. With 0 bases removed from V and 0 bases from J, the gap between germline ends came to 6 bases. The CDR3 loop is CASSVGPMNTEAFF. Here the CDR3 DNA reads TGTGCCAGCAGCGTAGGACCCATGAACACTGAAGCTTTCTTT.

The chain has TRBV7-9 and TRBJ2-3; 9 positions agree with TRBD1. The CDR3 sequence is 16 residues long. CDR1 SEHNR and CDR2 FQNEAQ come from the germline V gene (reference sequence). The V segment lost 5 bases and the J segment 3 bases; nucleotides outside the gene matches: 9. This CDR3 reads CASSPRGQGGTDTQYF. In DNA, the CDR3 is TGTGCCAGCAGCCCACGGGGACAGGGCGGTACAGATACGCAGTATTTT.

The CDR3 DNA reads as TGTGCCAGCAGCGTGGGTACTAGCGGGAGGGTAGAGACCCAGTACTTC. Residues: CASSVGTSGRVETQYF. The chain couples TRBV11-2 to TRBJ2-5, with 13 bases identical to TRBD2. The length of the CDR3 is 16 residues. The ends lost 5 bases at V and 4 bases at J; junction bases unmatched: 7. Germline CDR1 and CDR2: SGHAT and FQNNGV.

The CDR3 DNA sequence: TGTGACCCCACGGGGGAGCAGTTCTTC. The encoded protein is CDPTGEQFF. The rearrangement links TRBV19 to TRBJ2-1, with a possible D match to TRBD2 (5 bases). Germline lookup yields CDR1 LNHDA and CDR2 SQIVND (reference sequence). The CDR3 loop spans 9 amino acids.

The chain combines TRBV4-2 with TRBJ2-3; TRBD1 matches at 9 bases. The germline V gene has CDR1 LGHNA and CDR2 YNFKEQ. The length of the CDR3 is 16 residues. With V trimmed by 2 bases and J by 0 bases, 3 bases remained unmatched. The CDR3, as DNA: TGTGCCAGCAGCCAAAGGACAGGGGCAAGCACAGATACGCAGTATTTT. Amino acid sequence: CASSQRTGASTDTQYF.

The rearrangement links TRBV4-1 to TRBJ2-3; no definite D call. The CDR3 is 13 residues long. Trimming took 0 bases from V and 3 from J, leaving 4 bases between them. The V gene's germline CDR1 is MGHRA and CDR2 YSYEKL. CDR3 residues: CASSQEGTDTQYF. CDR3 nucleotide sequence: TGCGCCAGCAGCCAAGAGGGGACAGATACGCAGTATTTT.

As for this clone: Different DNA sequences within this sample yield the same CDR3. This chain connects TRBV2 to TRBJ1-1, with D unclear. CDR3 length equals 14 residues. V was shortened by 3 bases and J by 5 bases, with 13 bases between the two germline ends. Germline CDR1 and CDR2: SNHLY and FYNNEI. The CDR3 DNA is TGTGCCAGCAGTGAGTTGGGAGTTGGAACTGAAGCTTTCTTT. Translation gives CASSELGVGTEAFF.

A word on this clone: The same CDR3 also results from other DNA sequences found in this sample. DNA of the CDR3: TGCGCCAGCAGCTGGACAGGCTCCACTGAAGCTTTCTTT. It is translated as CASSWTGSTEAFF. The rearrangement links TRBV5-1 to TRBJ1-1; 7 bases map to TRBD1. The CDR3 sequence is 13 residues long. From germline, CDR1 is SGHRS and CDR2 YFSETQ. The J segment lost 4 bases and the V segment lost 3 bases, leaving 3 bases of the junction unmatched.

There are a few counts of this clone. CDR3 DNA sequence: TGTGCCACCGTAGGGCAGCATGAGCAGTTCTTC. Protein: CATVGQHEQFF. The chain carries TRBV6-5 and TRBJ2-1; D gene ambiguous. The V gene's germline CDR1 is MNHEY and CDR2 SVGAGI. This CDR3 region has 11 residues. The germline V and J ends were trimmed by 10 bases and 8 bases, with 12 bases remaining between them.

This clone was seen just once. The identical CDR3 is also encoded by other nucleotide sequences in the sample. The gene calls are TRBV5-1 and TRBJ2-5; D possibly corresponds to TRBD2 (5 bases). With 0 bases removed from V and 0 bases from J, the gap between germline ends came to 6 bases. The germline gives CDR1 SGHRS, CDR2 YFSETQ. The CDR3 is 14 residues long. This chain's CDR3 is CASSLAGYQETQYF. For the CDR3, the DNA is TGCGCCAGCAGCTTGGCGGGGTACCAAGAGACCCAGTACTTC.

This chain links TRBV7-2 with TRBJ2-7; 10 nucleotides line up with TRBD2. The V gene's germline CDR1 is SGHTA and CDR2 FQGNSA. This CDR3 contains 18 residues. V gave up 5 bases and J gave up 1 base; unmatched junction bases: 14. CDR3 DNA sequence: TGTGCCAGCAGCCCAGACTATTATCTAGCGGGAGTGTCCTACGAGCAGTACTTC. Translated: CASSPDYYLAGVSYEQYF.

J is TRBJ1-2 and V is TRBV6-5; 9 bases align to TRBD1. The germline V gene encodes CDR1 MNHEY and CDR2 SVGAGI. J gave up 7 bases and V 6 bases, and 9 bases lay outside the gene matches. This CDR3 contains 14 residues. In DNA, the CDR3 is TGTGCCAGCAGGAAGATGGGACAGGGAGGTGGCTACACCTTC. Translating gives CASRKMGQGGGYTF.

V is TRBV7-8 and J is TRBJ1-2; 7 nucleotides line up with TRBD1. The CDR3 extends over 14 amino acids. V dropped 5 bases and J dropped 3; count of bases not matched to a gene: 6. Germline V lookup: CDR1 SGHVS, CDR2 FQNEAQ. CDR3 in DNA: TGTGCCAGCAGCCGGAGGGACAGAGACTATGGCTACACCTTC. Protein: CASSRRDRDYGYTF.

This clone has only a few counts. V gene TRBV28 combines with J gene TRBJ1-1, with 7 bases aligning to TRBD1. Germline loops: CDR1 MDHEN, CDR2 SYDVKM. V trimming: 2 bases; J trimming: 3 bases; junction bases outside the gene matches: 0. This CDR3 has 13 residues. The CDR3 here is CASSLTGDTEAFF. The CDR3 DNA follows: TGTGCCAGCAGTTTAACAGGGGACACTGAAGCTTTCTTT.

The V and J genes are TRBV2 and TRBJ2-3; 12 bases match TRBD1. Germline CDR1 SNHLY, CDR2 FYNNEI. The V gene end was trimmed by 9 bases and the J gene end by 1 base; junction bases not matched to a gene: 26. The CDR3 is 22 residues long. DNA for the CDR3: TGTGCCAGTAGAAAGGGACAGGGGGCAGGGACCTCCCGTCCGGGTGGCACAGATACGCAGTATTTT. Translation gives CASRKGQGAGTSRPGGTDTQYF. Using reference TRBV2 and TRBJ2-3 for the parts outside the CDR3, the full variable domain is EPEVTQTPSHQVTQMGQEVILRCVPISNHLYFYWYRQILGQKVEFLVSFYNNEISEKSEIFDDQFSVERPDGSNFTLKIRSTKLEDSAMYFCASRKGQGAGTSRPGGTDTQYFGPGTRLTVL.